Below, 24 T cell receptor beta chains from the same sample are listed, as sequenced in a study of CD8+CD57+ T cells in acquired aplastic anemia. Genomic DNA constituted the template upon which TCR beta VDJ and CDR3 profiling was performed. TCRdb passed the reads through MiXCR, listing each CDR3 protein once. Altogether 180,000 or so distinct CDR3 sequences are present, about 47% being singletons, with the ten largest covering around 3%. Specimen: sorted CD4+, CD8+, or CD8+CD57+ T cells (not recorded which) from PBMCs. The source of these receptors is a human donor in good health.

The chain joins TRBV20-1 to TRBJ2-7, with 7 bases lining up with TRBD2. The J call may be wrong; the DNA end is better matched by TRBJ2-5. From germline, CDR1 is DFQATT and CDR2 SNEGSKA (reference sequence). CDR3 length: 13 residues. The CDR3 bases are TGCAGTGCTTGGGGGGGAGCTGCCGGGACCCAGTACTTC. Its translation is CSAWGGAAGTQYF.

The CDR3 loop is CASSPPGDTQYF. In DNA, the CDR3 is TGTGCCAGCAGCCCTCCCGGAGATACGCAGTATTTT. The J gene is TRBJ2-3, the V gene TRBV14, with D unresolved. Germline CDR1 and CDR2: SGHDN and FVKESK. Trimming took off 4 bases at V and 5 bases at J, with 7 bases between the two ends. The CDR3 length is 12 residues.

The table lists this clonotype with a count of one. This clone may be a read error of a much larger clone one base away. V and J are TRBV12-5 and TRBJ1-1; tentatively, D is TRBD1 (6 bases). This CDR3 contains 16 residues. Germline CDR1 LGHNT, CDR2 FRNRAP. Deletions cut 6 bases from V and 6 bases from J, with 23 bases between. CDR3 sequence: CASGLLKEGVSAEAFF. The CDR3 nucleotides are TGTGCTAGTGGCCTTCTAAAAGAGGGGGTCAGCGCTGAAGCTTTCTTT.

This clonotype was counted ten times or more. The V call is TRBV9, the J call TRBJ2-1; 8 bases align to TRBD2. The germline CDR1 and CDR2 sequences are SGDLS and YYNGEE. Trimming at V came to 3 bases and at J to 10 bases, leaving 6 bases not matched to a gene. CDR3 length: 13 amino acids. For the CDR3, the DNA is TGTGCCAGCAGCGGGTCAACGGGAGGGGAGCAGTTCTTC. It yields the protein CASSGSTGGEQFF.

The chain employs TRBV6-1 and TRBJ2-3; 9 nucleotides match TRBD2. Trimming removed 6 bases from V and 3 bases from J; junction bases left unmatched: 10. This CDR3 contains 16 residues. The germline V gene has CDR1 MNHNS and CDR2 SASEGT. In DNA, the CDR3 is TGTGCCAGCAGCCCCTCTAGCGGGACGTCGACAGATACGCAGTATTTT. As protein: CASSPSSGTSTDTQYF.

In its sample, this clonotype was seen many times. The CDR3 region is CSVPFGAVYNEQFF. The CDR3 DNA sequence: TGCAGCGTTCCCTTTGGGGCAGTATACAATGAGCAGTTCTTC. J is TRBJ2-1 and V is TRBV29-1; tentatively, D is TRBD1 (5 bases). The germline V gene has CDR1 SQVTM and CDR2 ANQGSEA. Trimming removed 5 bases at V and 4 bases at J, with 15 bases between. This CDR3 is 14 amino acids long.

This clonotype was found many times. V and J are TRBV12-3 or TRBV12-4 and TRBJ2-2, with D tentatively TRBD1 (5 bases). V gave up 6 bases and J gave up 5 bases, with 7 bases separating them. This CDR3 spans 12 amino acids. The CDR3 bases are TGTGCCAGCAGCAAGGGGACCGGGGAGCTGTTTTTT. It specifies CASSKGTGELFF.

This clonotype was seen many times. The chain employs TRBV5-6 and TRBJ2-7; 11 bases agree with TRBD2. J was trimmed by 4 bases and V by 3 bases; bases with no gene match: 9. Germline V gene data show CDR1 as SGHDT and CDR2 as YYEEEE. The CDR3 totals 16 residues. The CDR3 spells CASSSRKRLAGYEQYF. The CDR3 nucleotides read TGTGCCAGCAGCTCCCGAAAAAGACTAGCGGGATACGAGCAGTACTTC.

By share of the sample, this clonotype is medium-sized (0.01 to 0.1%). Compared with germline, one end of the junction differs, possibly owing to a read error. This sequence joins TRBV7-9 and TRBJ1-6; 7 nucleotides line up with TRBD1. The CDR3 contains 12 residues. Germline lookup yields CDR1 SEHNR and CDR2 FQNEAQ (reference sequence). The CDR3 sequence is CASSAGGSPLHF. CDR3 nucleotide sequence: TGTGCTAGCAGCGCAGGGGGATCACCCCTCCACTTT. Drawing the rest from reference TRBV7-9 and TRBJ1-6, the complete variable domain is DTGVSQNPRHKITKRGQNVTFRCDPISEHNRLYWYRQTLGQGPEFLTYFQNEAQLEKSRLLSDRFSAERPKGSFSTLEIQRTEQGDSAMYLCASSAGGSPLHFGNGTRLTVT.

The chain recombines TRBV29-1 with TRBJ1-3; the D gene is possibly TRBD1 (5 bases). Germline V lookup: CDR1 SQVTM, CDR2 ANQGSEA. Trimming shortened V by 7 bases and J by 8 bases, and 15 bases separated the two germline ends. This CDR3 spans 12 amino acids. The CDR3 is CSATHAGHTIYF. The DNA of the CDR3 is TGCAGCGCCACCCACGCGGGACACACCATATATTTT.

The rearrangement links TRBV10-3 to TRBJ1-2, with 8 nucleotides matching TRBD1. J was trimmed by 1 base and V by 0 bases; bases with no gene match: 1. This CDR3 is built from 15 residues. Germline V gives CDR1 ENHRY, CDR2 SYGVKD. CDR3 sequence (DNA): TGTGCCATCAGTGAGTCGGACAGGGTTAACTATGGCTACACCTTC. Protein sequence: CAISESDRVNYGYTF.

The chain uses TRBV15 and TRBJ2-1; D gene uncertain. Looked up from germline, CDR1 is LNHNV and CDR2 is YYDKDF (reference sequence). This CDR3 is built from 12 residues. Trimming cost V 5 bases and J 3 bases, with 5 bases left between them. The CDR3 loop reads CATSSGYNEQFF. The CDR3 DNA sequence: TGTGCCACCAGCTCCGGCTACAATGAGCAGTTCTTC.

This clonotype showed up many times. CDR3 sequence reads: CASSLAGQSGQFF. The DNA for the CDR3 is TGCGCCAGCAGCTTGGCCGGGCAGTCTGGGCAGTTCTTC. The V gene is TRBV5-1, the J gene TRBJ2-1; D uncertain. The CDR3 consists of 13 residues. V shed 0 bases and J shed 12 bases, with 13 bases lying between them. Germline CDR1 and CDR2: SGHRS and YFSETQ.

This clonotype was observed at least ten times. J is TRBJ2-5 and V is TRBV6-1, with a tentative D call TRBD1 (5 bases). The V and J ends lost 6 bases and 5 bases respectively, with 13 bases between them. The CDR3 sequence is 13 residues long. CDR1 MNHNS and CDR2 SASEGT come from the germline V gene. The chain's CDR3 is CASRGRVLETQYF. Here the CDR3 DNA reads TGTGCCAGCAGGGGCAGGGTCCTCGAGACCCAGTACTTC.

The chain has TRBV6-2 or TRBV6-3 and TRBJ2-3; D remains unclear. Between the trimmed V and J ends, which lost 2 bases and 4 bases, there was a span of 13 bases. Per germline, CDR1 MNHEY and CDR2 SVGEGT. The CDR3 sequence is 15 residues long. DNA for the CDR3: TGTGCCAGCAGTTACGGGCGCATCCACGCAGATACGCAGTATTTT. Its protein is CASSYGRIHADTQYF.

In this sample, this clonotype turned up many times. The chain employs TRBV24-1 and TRBJ1-2; D gene uncertain. CDR1 KGHDR and CDR2 SFDVKD come from the germline V gene. This CDR3 contains 13 residues. V was trimmed by 3 bases and J by 14 bases, leaving 18 bases between them. The CDR3 spells CATSDLNGRARTF. DNA of the CDR3: TGTGCCACCAGTGATCTTAACGGACGGGCCAGGACCTTC.

This clonotype was picked up many times. V is TRBV12-5 and J is TRBJ1-1; 9 bases agree with TRBD1. Trimming took 8 bases from V and 5 from J; bases not matched to a gene: 6. Germline CDR1 LGHNT, CDR2 FRNRAP. The length of the CDR3 is 13 residues. Here the CDR3 reads CASSRDRETEAFF. CDR3 bases: TGTGCTAGTTCCCGGGACAGGGAAACTGAAGCTTTCTTT.

On this clonotype itself: Lacking the conserved final phenylalanine or tryptophan, this CDR3 likely reflects a read error. The chain couples TRBV6-5 to TRBJ1-1; TRBD1 agrees at 8 bases. V gave up 2 bases and J gave up 1 base; unmatched junction bases: 9. Germline V gene data show CDR1 as MNHEY and CDR2 as SVGAGI. CDR3 length equals 17 residues. The CDR3 nucleotides read TGTGCCAGCAGTTACCCGGGACAGGTGGGGGGGAACACTGAAGCTTTCTCT. Protein: CASSYPGQVGGNTEAFS.

This chain links TRBV10-3 with TRBJ2-7, with 7 nucleotides matching TRBD1. There are 14 residues in the CDR3. Trimming removed 6 bases from V and 2 bases from J; junction bases left unmatched: 7. Germline V lookup: CDR1 ENHRY, CDR2 SYGVKD. CDR3 region: CAIRPGQVPYEQYF. The CDR3 DNA is TGTGCCATCAGGCCTGGACAGGTCCCCTACGAGCAGTACTTC.

This clonotype was detected only once. This may be a read error: a much more frequent sequence differs by one nucleotide. This sequence joins TRBV5-5 and TRBJ1-1; D gene unclear. Germline V lookup: CDR1 SGHKS, CDR2 YYEKEE (reference sequence). The CDR3 consists of 15 residues. The DNA of the CDR3 is TGTACCAGCAGCTTGCGCGGGCGGTTGGACACTGAAGCTTTCTTT. Its translation: CTSSLRGRLDTEAFF.

Ten or more counts support this clonotype. V is TRBV20-1 and J is TRBJ2-7, with D unclear. The germline CDR1 and CDR2 sequences are DFQATT and SNEGSKA (reference sequence). CDR3 length: 10 residues. Trimming took off 5 bases at V and 9 bases at J, with 11 bases between the two ends. The CDR3: CSARERTQYF. DNA of the CDR3: TGCAGTGCTCGTGAGAGGACGCAGTACTTC.

Turning to this clonotype: This is likely a read error, given that the CDR3 carries no conserved phenylalanine or tryptophan at its end. The limits of the CDR3 on the DNA are not certain, so only TCRdb's listed CDR3 is given. The CDR3 loop is CASKGQGL. The chain has TRBV2 and TRBJ1-3; TRBD1 is taken as the D call from the table, unchecked against the DNA. CDR1 and CDR2 (germline): SNHLY, FYNNEI. With termini counted, the CDR3 has 8 amino acids.

In this sample, this clonotype turned up many times. V gene TRBV5-1 combines with J gene TRBJ2-2; 8 nucleotides line up with TRBD2. V shed 3 bases, J shed 8 bases, and the junction held 6 bases outside the gene matches. This CDR3 has 14 residues. CDR1 and CDR2 (germline): SGHRS, YFSETQ. The CDR3 protein is CASSSTSGTGELFF. CDR3 nucleotides: TGCGCCAGCAGCTCCACTAGCGGAACAGGGGAGCTGTTTTTT.

The chain links TRBV20-1 to TRBJ2-3; TRBD2 agrees at 7 bases. This CDR3 contains 17 residues. Germline V gene lookup returns CDR1 DFQATT and CDR2 SNEGSKA (reference sequence). After removal of 3 bases from V and 5 bases from J, the junction contained 17 bases not matched to a gene. The CDR3 reads CSARVFGLAAVQDTQYF. In DNA form, the CDR3 reads TGCAGTGCTAGGGTCTTCGGCCTAGCGGCCGTTCAAGATACGCAGTATTTT.